A single sample gave rise to the 11 T cell receptor beta chains below, sequenced in a study of CD4 and CD8 cells across lung adenocarcinoma regions. TCRdb re-called the PCR reads through MiXCR, storing one row per CDR3 protein. Counted here are around 8,400 distinct CDR3 sequences, less than 70% occurring once; the ten biggest clones make up around 20%. Sequencing was carried out using CD8+ T cells from the center of a lung tumor. The receptors were gathered from a female donor with lung adenocarcinoma. The CD4 and CD8 labels of this study may be unreliable.

This clonotype is medium-sized in the sample. The genes are TRBV7-8 and TRBJ2-5, with 7 bases fitting TRBD1. The V segment lost 5 bases and the J segment 3 bases; nucleotides outside the gene matches: 6. The CDR3 extends over 14 amino acids. Germline lookup yields CDR1 SGHVS and CDR2 FQNEAQ. The CDR3 nucleotides are TGTGCCAGCAGCCCACACAGGGGAGAAGAGACCCAGTACTTC. This gives the protein CASSPHRGEETQYF.

The chain joins TRBV6-1 to TRBJ2-3, with 13 bases fitting TRBD2. The DNA end lines up better with TRBJ2-7; the J call may be wrong. The CDR3 spans 15 residues. The germline V gene encodes CDR1 MNHNS and CDR2 SASEGT. CDR3 sequence: CASSGTSGGKETQYF. The CDR3 DNA reads TGTGCCAGCAGTGGGACTAGCGGGGGCAAAGAGACGCAGTACTTC.

This clonotype came up a few times. The chain uses TRBV6-5 and TRBJ2-1; 10 nucleotides line up with TRBD2. The germline CDR1 and CDR2 sequences are MNHEY and SVGAGI. J gave up 3 bases and V 5 bases, and 7 bases lay outside the gene matches. The CDR3 has 16 residues. The CDR3 DNA reads as TGTGCCAGCAGTCACCAGCGGGGGGGCTTCTACAATGAGCAGTTCTTC. Protein product: CASSHQRGGFYNEQFF.

This clonotype is medium-sized by share. This chain links TRBV12-3 or TRBV12-4 with TRBJ2-2; D gene unclear. V was pared by 8 bases and J by 6 bases, with 10 bases between. The CDR3 sequence is 12 residues long. CDR3 DNA sequence: TGTGCCAGCCGATGGTGGGCCGGGGAGCTGTTTTTT. Translated: CASRWWAGELFF.

Concerning this clonotype itself: A junction end diverges from the germline sequence, so it may reflect a read error. The chain recombines TRBV5-4 with TRBJ2-4; 9 nucleotides match TRBD2. CDR3 size: 16 residues. Germline values: CDR1 SGHNT, CDR2 YYREEE (reference sequence). CDR3 in DNA: TGTGCCAGCAGCGCGGGGGGGTGCGCTGGGGCAAACATCCTGTCTTTC. It translates to CASSAGGCAGANILSF.

As regards this clonotype: A junction boundary mismatches the germline segment, possibly from a read error. The chain uses TRBV7-2 and TRBJ2-3; TRBD2 aligns across 11 bases. Per germline, CDR1 SGHTA and CDR2 FQGNSA. This CDR3 comprises 19 residues. CDR3 sequence: CASSSPTSGGGSGTETQYF. CDR3 coding DNA: TGTGCCAGCAGTTCCCCAACTAGCGGGGGAGGGAGTGGCACAGAGACCCAGTATTTC.

About this clonotype itself: The junction does not match germline at one end; this may be a read error. The rearrangement links TRBV12-5 to TRBJ2-2; no clear D gene. Germline V lookup: CDR1 LGHNT, CDR2 FRNRAP. The CDR3 is 13 residues long. Here the CDR3 DNA reads TGTGCCAGTGGTTGTGCGAACTCCAGGGAGCTGTTTTTT. This encodes CASGCANSRELFF.

The chain is built from TRBV7-9 and TRBJ1-3; the D is unclear. V was trimmed by 5 bases and J by 0 bases, leaving 5 bases between them. This CDR3 spans 13 amino acids. Per the germline V gene, CDR1 is SEHNR and CDR2 is FQNEAQ (reference sequence). The CDR3 DNA reads TGTGCCAGCAGCCTCCCCTCTGGAAACACCATATATTTT. Protein product: CASSLPSGNTIYF.

As to this clonotype: This may stem from a read error, because a much larger clone lies one nucleotide away. V and J are TRBV11-1 and TRBJ2-1; the D call may be TRBD1 or TRBD2 (5 bases each). This CDR3 is built from 14 residues. V was shortened by 1 base and J by 13 bases, with 17 bases between the two germline ends. Germline V gene sequence: CDR1 SGHAT, CDR2 FQDESV (reference sequence). The CDR3 sequence is CASSLEGPRGTQFF. Here the CDR3 DNA reads TGTGCCAGCAGCTTAGAGGGGCCACGAGGGACCCAGTTCTTC.

J is TRBJ2-7 and V is TRBV7-2, with 14 bases aligning to TRBD2. Germline values: CDR1 SGHTA, CDR2 FQGNSA. There are 17 residues in the CDR3. The J segment lost 4 bases and the V segment lost 1 base, leaving 6 bases of the junction unmatched. CDR3 sequence (DNA): TGTGCCAGCAGCTTAGTCCGGACTAGCGGGAGGCTATACGAGCAGTACTTC. Translation: CASSLVRTSGRLYEQYF.

This clonotype counts as large. The chain combines TRBV10-2 with TRBJ2-2; D gene uncertain. Trimming pared 4 bases from V and 0 bases from J, leaving 12 bases between. From germline, CDR1 is WSHSY and CDR2 SAAADI. The CDR3 loop spans 16 amino acids. CDR3 loop: CASSGWISPNTGELFF. For the CDR3, the DNA is TGCGCCAGCAGTGGATGGATATCGCCGAACACCGGGGAGCTGTTTTTT.